This TCR beta chain is from a study of OX40 agonist ivuxolimab in advanced cancers. Study as a whole: From about 20 to 80 years was the age range, with a mean of roughly 59 years, and 65% to 90% were male.

Trimming removed 1 base at V and 4 bases at J, with 14 bases between. The germline V gene has CDR1 SGHRS and CDR2 YFSETQ. The CDR3 contains 15 residues. This table comes from immunoSEQ multiplex PCR, and its TCRdb copy is limited to in-frame clones, with some not included. The sample records approximately 100,000 clones, just over 90% being singletons. Source: CD4+ or CD8+ T cells sorted from blood, taken in a trial of the OX40 agonist ivuxolimab. The receptor was derived from an adult with an advanced solid tumor such as melanoma, head and neck, liver or kidney cancer. The chain employs TRBV5-1 and TRBJ1-1; D is uncertain. The CDR3 coding sequence is TGCGCCAGCAGCTTGAATGTTGTAGATGGCACTGAAGCTTTCTTT. It translates to CASSLNVVDGTEAFF.